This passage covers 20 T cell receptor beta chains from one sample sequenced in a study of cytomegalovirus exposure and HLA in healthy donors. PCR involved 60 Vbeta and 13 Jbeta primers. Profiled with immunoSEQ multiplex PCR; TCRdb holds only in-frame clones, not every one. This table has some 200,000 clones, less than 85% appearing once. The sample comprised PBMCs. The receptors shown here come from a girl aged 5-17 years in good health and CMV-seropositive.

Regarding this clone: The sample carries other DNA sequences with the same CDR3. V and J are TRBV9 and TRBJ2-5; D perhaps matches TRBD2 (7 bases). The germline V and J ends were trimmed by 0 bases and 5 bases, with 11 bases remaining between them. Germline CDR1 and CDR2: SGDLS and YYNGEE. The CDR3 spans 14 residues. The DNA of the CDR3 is TGTGCCAGCAGCGTAGAGGGAGGGGGGGAGACCCAGTACTTC. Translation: CASSVEGGGETQYF.

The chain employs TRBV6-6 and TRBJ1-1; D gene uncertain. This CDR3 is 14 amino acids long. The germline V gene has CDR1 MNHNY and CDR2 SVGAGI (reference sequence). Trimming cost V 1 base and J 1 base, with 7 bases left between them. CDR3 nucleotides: TGTGCCAGCAGTTACTTGGACTCGAACACTGAAGCTTTCTTT. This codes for CASSYLDSNTEAFF.

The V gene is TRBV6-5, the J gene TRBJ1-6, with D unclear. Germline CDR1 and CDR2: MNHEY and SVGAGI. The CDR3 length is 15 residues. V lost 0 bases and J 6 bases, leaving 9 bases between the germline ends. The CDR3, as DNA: TGTGCCAGCAGTTACTCGGCAGGAAGTAATTCACCCCTCCACTTT. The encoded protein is CASSYSAGSNSPLHF.

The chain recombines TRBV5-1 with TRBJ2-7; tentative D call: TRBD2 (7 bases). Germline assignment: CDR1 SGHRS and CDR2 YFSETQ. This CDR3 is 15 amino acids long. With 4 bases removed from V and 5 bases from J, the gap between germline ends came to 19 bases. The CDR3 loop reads CASSPSRGRGDEQYF. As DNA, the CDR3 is TGCGCCAGCAGCCCTAGTAGGGGGAGGGGAGACGAGCAGTACTTC.

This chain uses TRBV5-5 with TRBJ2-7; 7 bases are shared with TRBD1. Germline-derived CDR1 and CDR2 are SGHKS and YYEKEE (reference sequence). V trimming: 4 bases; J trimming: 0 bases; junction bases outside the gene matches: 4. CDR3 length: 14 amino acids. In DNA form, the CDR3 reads TGTGCCAGCAGCATGGACAGGAGCTCCTACGAGCAGTACTTC. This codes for CASSMDRSSYEQYF.

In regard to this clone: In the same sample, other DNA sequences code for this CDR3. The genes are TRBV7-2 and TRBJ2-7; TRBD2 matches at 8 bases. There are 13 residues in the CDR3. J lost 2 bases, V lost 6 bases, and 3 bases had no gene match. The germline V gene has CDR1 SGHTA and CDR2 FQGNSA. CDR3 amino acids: CASSRRGAYEQYF. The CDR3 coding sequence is TGTGCCAGCAGTCGGCGGGGGGCCTACGAGCAGTACTTC.

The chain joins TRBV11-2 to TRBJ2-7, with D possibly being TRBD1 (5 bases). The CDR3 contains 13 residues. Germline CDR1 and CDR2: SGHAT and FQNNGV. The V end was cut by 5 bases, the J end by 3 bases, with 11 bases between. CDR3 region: CASSDVGDYEQYF. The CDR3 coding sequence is TGTGCCAGCAGCGACGTAGGGGACTACGAGCAGTACTTC.

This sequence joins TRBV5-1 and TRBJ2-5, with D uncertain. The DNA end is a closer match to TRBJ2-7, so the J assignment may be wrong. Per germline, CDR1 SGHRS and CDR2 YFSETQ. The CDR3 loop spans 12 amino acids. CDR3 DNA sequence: TGCGCCAGCAGCTCCGGGTTTCGCGAGCAGTACTTC. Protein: CASSSGFREQYF.

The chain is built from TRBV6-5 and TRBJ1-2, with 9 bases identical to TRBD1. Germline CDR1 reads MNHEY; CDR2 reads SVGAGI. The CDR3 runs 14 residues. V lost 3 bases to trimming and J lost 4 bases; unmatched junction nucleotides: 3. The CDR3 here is CASSYLDRGYGYTF. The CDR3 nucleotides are TGTGCCAGCAGTTATCTGGACAGGGGCTATGGCTACACCTTC.

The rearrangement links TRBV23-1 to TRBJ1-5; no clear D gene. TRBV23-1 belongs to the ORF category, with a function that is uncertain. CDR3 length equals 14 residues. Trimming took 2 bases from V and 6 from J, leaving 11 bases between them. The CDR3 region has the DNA TGCGCCAGCAGTCAAAATGTTATCTGTCAGCCCCAGCATTTT. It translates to CASSQNVICQPQHF.

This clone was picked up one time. The CDR3 coding sequence is TGTGCCTGGAACCAAGACAGGGGCGCTGAAGCTTTCTTT. Amino acid sequence: CAWNQDRGAEAFF. This chain uses TRBV30 with TRBJ1-1; 8 bases are shared with TRBD1. The CDR3 length is 13 residues. The junction had 7 bases not matched to a gene; V was cut back by 4 bases and J by 6 bases. The germline gives CDR1 GTSNPN, CDR2 SVGIG (reference sequence).

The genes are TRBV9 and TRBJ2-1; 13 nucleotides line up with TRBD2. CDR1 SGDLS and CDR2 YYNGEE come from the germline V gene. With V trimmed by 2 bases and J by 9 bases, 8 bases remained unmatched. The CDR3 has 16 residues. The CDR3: CASSVHRGTSGVEQFF. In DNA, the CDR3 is TGTGCCAGCAGCGTCCACAGAGGGACTAGCGGGGTTGAGCAGTTCTTC.

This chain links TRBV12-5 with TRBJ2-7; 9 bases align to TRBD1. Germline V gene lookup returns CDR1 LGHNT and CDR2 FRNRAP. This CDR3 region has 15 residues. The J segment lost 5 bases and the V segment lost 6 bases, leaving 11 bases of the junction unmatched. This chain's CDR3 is CASGPTGTGSHEQYF. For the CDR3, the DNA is TGTGCTAGTGGCCCGACCGGGACAGGGTCCCACGAGCAGTACTTC.

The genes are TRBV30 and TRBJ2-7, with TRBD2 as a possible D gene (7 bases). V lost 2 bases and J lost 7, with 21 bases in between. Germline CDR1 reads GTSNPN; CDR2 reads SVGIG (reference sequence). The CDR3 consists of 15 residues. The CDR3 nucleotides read TGTGCCTGGAGTATCTCGGGGGGCGGAGCTACGGAGCAGTACTTC. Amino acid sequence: CAWSISGGGATEQYF. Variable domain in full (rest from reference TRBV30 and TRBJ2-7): SQTIHQWPATLVQPVGSPLSLECTVEGTSNPNLYWYRQAAGRGLQLLFYSVGIGQISSEVPQNLSASRPQDRQFILSSKKLLLSDSGFYLCAWSISGGGATEQYFGPGTRLTVT.

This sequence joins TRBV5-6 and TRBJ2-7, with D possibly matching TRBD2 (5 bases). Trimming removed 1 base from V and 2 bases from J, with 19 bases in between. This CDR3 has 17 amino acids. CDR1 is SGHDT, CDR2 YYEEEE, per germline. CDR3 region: CASSLISLAGMTYEQYF. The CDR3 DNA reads TGTGCCAGCAGCTTGATCTCACTGGCGGGTATGACCTACGAGCAGTACTTC.

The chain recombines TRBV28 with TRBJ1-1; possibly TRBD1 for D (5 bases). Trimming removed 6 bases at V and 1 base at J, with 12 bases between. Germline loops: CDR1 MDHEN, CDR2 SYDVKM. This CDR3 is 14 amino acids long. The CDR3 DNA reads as TGTGCCAGCAGCAGTGTCGGACAGAACACTGAAGCTTTCTTT. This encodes CASSSVGQNTEAFF.

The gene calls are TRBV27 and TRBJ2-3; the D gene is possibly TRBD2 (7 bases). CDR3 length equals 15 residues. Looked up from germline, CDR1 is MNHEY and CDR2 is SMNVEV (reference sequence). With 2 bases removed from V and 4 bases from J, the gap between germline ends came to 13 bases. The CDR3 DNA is TGTGCCAGCAGTTTAGTGGCGGGGGCTGCAGATACGCAGTATTTT. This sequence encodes CASSLVAGAADTQYF.

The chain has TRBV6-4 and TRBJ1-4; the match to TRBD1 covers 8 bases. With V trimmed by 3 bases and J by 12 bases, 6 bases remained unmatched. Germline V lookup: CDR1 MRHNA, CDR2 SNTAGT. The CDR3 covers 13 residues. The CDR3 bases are TGTGCCAGCAGTGATTACACAGGGGGTCAACTGTTTTTT. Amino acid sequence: CASSDYTGGQLFF.

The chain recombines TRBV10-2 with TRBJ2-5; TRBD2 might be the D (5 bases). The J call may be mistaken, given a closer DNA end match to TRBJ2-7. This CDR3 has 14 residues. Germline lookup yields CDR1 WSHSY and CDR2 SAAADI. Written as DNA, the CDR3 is TGCGCCAGCAGTGAATCGGGGTACATCAGCGAGCAGTACTTC. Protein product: CASSESGYISEQYF.

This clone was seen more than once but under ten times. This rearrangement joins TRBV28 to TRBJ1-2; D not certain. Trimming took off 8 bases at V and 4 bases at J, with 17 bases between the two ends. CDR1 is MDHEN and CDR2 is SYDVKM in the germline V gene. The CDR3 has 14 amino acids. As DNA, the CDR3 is TGTGCCAGCCGTTCCCCAGGAGGGAGCTATGGCTACACCTTC. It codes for CASRSPGGSYGYTF.